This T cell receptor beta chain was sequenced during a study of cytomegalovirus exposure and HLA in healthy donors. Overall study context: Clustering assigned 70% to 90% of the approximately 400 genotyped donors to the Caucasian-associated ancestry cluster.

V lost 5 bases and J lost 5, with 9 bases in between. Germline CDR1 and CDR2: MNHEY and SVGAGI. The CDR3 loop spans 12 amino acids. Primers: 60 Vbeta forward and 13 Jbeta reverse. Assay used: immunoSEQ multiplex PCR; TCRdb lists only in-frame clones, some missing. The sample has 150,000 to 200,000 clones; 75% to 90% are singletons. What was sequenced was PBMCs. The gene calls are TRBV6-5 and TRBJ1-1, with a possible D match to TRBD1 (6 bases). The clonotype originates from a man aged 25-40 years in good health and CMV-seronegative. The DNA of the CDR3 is TGTGCCAGCAGTGAAAGGGGGACTGAAGCTTTCTTT. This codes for CASSERGTEAFF.